This is a list of T cell receptor beta chains from one sample in a study of cytomegalovirus exposure and HLA in healthy donors. TCRdb's table, derived via immunoSEQ multiplex PCR, lists solely in-frame clones and lacks some. The sample yields around 150,000 clones, 80% seen once. Sequencing input: PBMCs. The source of these receptors is a man aged 18 to 35 in good health and CMV-seropositive. CDR3s include the opening cysteine and the closing phenylalanine or tryptophan. The order of the fields is V gene, clone size, J gene, D gene, CDR3 DNA, CDR3 protein. A D gene is named only where the DNA matches it firmly. Expanded clones are given a class, and other clones once, few, many or no size at all.

V gene: TRBV7-9; clone size: NA; J gene: TRBJ1-1; D gene: TRBD1; CDR3 DNA: TGTGCCAGCAGCCCTGGACAGGGATCCACTGAAGCTTTCTTT; CDR3 protein: CASSPGQGSTEAFF
V gene: TRBV4-3; clone size: NA; J gene: TRBJ2-5; D gene: TRBD2; CDR3 DNA: TGCGCCAGCAGCCAAGAAGGTAGCGGGAGTGAGACCCAGTACTTC; CDR3 protein: CASSQEGSGSETQYF
V gene: TRBV7-2; clone size: NA; J gene: TRBJ2-7; D gene: TRBD1; CDR3 DNA: TGTGCCAGCAGCTTAGGTGGACAGGGGGAATACGAGCAGTACTTC; CDR3 protein: CASSLGGQGEYEQYF
V gene: TRBV5-8; clone size: NA; J gene: TRBJ2-2; D gene: TRBD1; CDR3 DNA: TGTGCCAGCAGCTTGGGGGACAGATACACCGGGGAGCTGTTTTTT; CDR3 protein: CASSLGDRYTGELFF
V gene: TRBV29-1; clone size: NA; J gene: TRBJ1-1; D gene: NA; CDR3 DNA: TGCAGCGTCTCAAGAGGAAAGAACACTGAAGCTTTCTTT; CDR3 protein: CSVSRGKNTEAFF
V gene: TRBV28; clone size: once; J gene: TRBJ2-1; D gene: TRBD2; CDR3 DNA: TGTGCCAGCAGTTTCCTAGCGGAGATATACAATGAGCAGTTCTTC; CDR3 protein: CASSFLAEIYNEQFF
V gene: TRBV28; clone size: NA; J gene: TRBJ2-1; D gene: TRBD1; CDR3 DNA: TGTGCCAGCACATTATCGGACAGGCCCTACAATGAGCAGTTCTTC; CDR3 protein: CASTLSDRPYNEQFF
V gene: TRBV28; clone size: NA; J gene: TRBJ1-1; D gene: NA; CDR3 DNA: TGTGCCAGCAGCCCACGGACAGTACTGAACACTGAAGCTTTCTTT; CDR3 protein: CASSPRTVLNTEAFF
V gene: TRBV7-2; clone size: NA; J gene: TRBJ2-5; D gene: NA; CDR3 DNA: TGTGCCAGCAGCTTAGCGGGTCAGGATTCCCAAGAGACCCAGTACTTC; CDR3 protein: CASSLAGQDSQETQYF
V gene: TRBV4-3; clone size: NA; J gene: TRBJ2-4; D gene: TRBD2; CDR3 DNA: TGCGCCAGCAGCCAAGATTTGGGACTAGCGGGAGATGTTGGGTACACCAAAAACATTCAGTACTTC; CDR3 protein: CASSQDLGLAGDVGYTKNIQYF
V gene: TRBV4-2; clone size: NA; J gene: TRBJ2-1; D gene: TRBD2; CDR3 DNA: TGTGCCAGCAGCTACTCCGGGACTAGCGGGCGCAATGAGCAGTTCTTC; CDR3 protein: CASSYSGTSGRNEQFF
V gene: TRBV19; clone size: NA; J gene: TRBJ1-1; D gene: TRBD1; CDR3 DNA: TGTGCCAGTAGTCCCCGACAGGGGGGATTTTCGGACACTGAAGCTTTCTTT; CDR3 protein: CASSPRQGGFSDTEAFF
V gene: TRBV19; clone size: NA; J gene: TRBJ2-1; D gene: NA; CDR3 DNA: TGTGCCAGTAGCGGTCTAGCTCGCCCGGAGTGGGCTTGGTCTGAGCAGTTCTTC; CDR3 protein: CASSGLARPEWAWSEQFF
V gene: TRBV6-1; clone size: NA; J gene: TRBJ1-3; D gene: NA; CDR3 DNA: TGTGCCGGCAGCGAAAAAGCCCTAGCTCACACCATATATTTT; CDR3 protein: CAGSEKALAHTIYF
V gene: TRBV6-5; clone size: NA; J gene: TRBJ1-2; D gene: NA; CDR3 DNA: TGTGCCAGCAGTCCAACAGGGTCGCATGGCTACACCTTC; CDR3 protein: CASSPTGSHGYTF
V gene: TRBV5-6; clone size: once; J gene: TRBJ1-2; D gene: TRBD1; CDR3 DNA: TGTGCCAGCAGCTCCCGGGACAGGGTGGGCTACACCTTC; CDR3 protein: CASSSRDRVGYTF
V gene: TRBV2; clone size: NA; J gene: TRBJ2-2; D gene: NA; CDR3 DNA: TGTGCCAGCAGTGAAGCGTCCCCCCGGTTGACCGGGGAGCTGTTTTTT; CDR3 protein: CASSEASPRLTGELFF
V gene: TRBV7-6; clone size: NA; J gene: TRBJ2-1; D gene: NA; CDR3 DNA: TGTGCCAGCAGCTTAGTGGGTAGCGGCAACAATGAGCAGTTCTTC; CDR3 protein: CASSLVGSGNNEQFF
V gene: TRBV9; clone size: NA; J gene: TRBJ1-2; D gene: TRBD1; CDR3 DNA: TGTGCCAGCAGCGTTACGGGACAGGGGGCGTTAAATGGCTACACCTTC; CDR3 protein: CASSVTGQGALNGYTF
V gene: TRBV29-1; clone size: NA; J gene: TRBJ2-5; D gene: NA; CDR3 DNA: TGCAGCGCGGCTTCTGAGGCTGGAGAGACCCAGTACTTC; CDR3 protein: CSAASEAGETQYF
V gene: TRBV30; clone size: NA; J gene: TRBJ2-2; D gene: NA; CDR3 DNA: TGTGCCTGGAGTGTACTTGGAGGGGCGAACACCGGGGAGCTGTTTTTT; CDR3 protein: CAWSVLGGANTGELFF
V gene: TRBV6-5; clone size: NA; J gene: TRBJ2-1; D gene: TRBD2; CDR3 DNA: TGTGCCAGCAGGCGACCCGGGACTAGAGATGAGCAGTTCTTC; CDR3 protein: CASRRPGTRDEQFF
V gene: TRBV7-2; clone size: few; J gene: TRBJ2-1; D gene: TRBD2; CDR3 DNA: TGTGCCAGCAGCTTAGGCGGTAGCGGGGGAGGTGAGCAGTTCTTC; CDR3 protein: CASSLGGSGGGEQFF
V gene: TRBV7-9; clone size: NA; J gene: TRBJ2-1; D gene: TRBD1; CDR3 DNA: TGTGCCAGCAGCTCGCCCGGGACAGCCATTAATGAGCAGTTCTTC; CDR3 protein: CASSSPGTAINEQFF
V gene: TRBV7-2; clone size: NA; J gene: TRBJ2-7; D gene: TRBD2; CDR3 DNA: TGTGCCAGCAGGTTAGCGGGAGAAGCCGAGCAGTACTTC; CDR3 protein: CASRLAGEAEQYF
V gene: TRBV28; clone size: NA; J gene: TRBJ2-7; D gene: TRBD1; CDR3 DNA: TGTGCCAGCAGTTTTGGGCGGACAGGGGGTTACGAGCAGTACTTC; CDR3 protein: CASSFGRTGGYEQYF
V gene: TRBV7-6; clone size: NA; J gene: TRBJ2-3; D gene: NA; CDR3 DNA: TGTGCCAGCAGCTTAGTGGTGGCCCCCAGCACAGATACGCAGTATTTT; CDR3 protein: CASSLVVAPSTDTQYF
V gene: TRBV28; clone size: NA; J gene: TRBJ1-2; D gene: TRBD1; CDR3 DNA: TGTGCCACCAACCCAGGGGGTGAAGGCTACACCTTC; CDR3 protein: CATNPGGEGYTF
V gene: TRBV19; clone size: NA; J gene: TRBJ2-5; D gene: TRBD2; CDR3 DNA: TGTGCCAGCCAGGGGATAGCGGGAAGGGGAGAGACCCAGTACTTC; CDR3 protein: CASQGIAGRGETQYF
V gene: TRBV15; clone size: NA; J gene: TRBJ2-5; D gene: NA; CDR3 DNA: TGTGCCACCAGTCCGGAGAGAGACTTTCAAGAGACCCAGTACTTC; CDR3 protein: CATSPERDFQETQYF
V gene: TRBV6-4; clone size: NA; J gene: TRBJ2-3; D gene: NA; CDR3 DNA: TGTGCCAGCAGTGACTCGACAACAGATACGCAGTATTTT; CDR3 protein: CASSDSTTDTQYF
V gene: TRBV20-1; clone size: once; J gene: TRBJ2-7; D gene: NA; CDR3 DNA: TGCAGTGCTAGTAATGTCTACGAGCAGTACTTC; CDR3 protein: CSASNVYEQYF
V gene: TRBV4-2; clone size: once; J gene: TRBJ1-2; D gene: NA; CDR3 DNA: TGTGCCAGCAGCCAAGATATTTACCGGGACTCTGGCTACACCTTC; CDR3 protein: CASSQDIYRDSGYTF
V gene: TRBV10-3; clone size: NA; J gene: TRBJ1-1; D gene: NA; CDR3 DNA: TGTGCCATCAGTGTCACAGGGCCGAACACTGAAGCTTTCTTT; CDR3 protein: CAISVTGPNTEAFF
V gene: TRBV28; clone size: NA; J gene: TRBJ2-1; D gene: NA; CDR3 DNA: TGTGCCAGCAGTTTCCAAAACCCCGGACATAATGAGCAGTTCTTC; CDR3 protein: CASSFQNPGHNEQFF
V gene: TRBV11-2; clone size: NA; J gene: TRBJ2-7; D gene: TRBD2; CDR3 DNA: TGTGCCAGCAGCTCGCCCCGGGAGGGCGGATTCTACGAGCAGTACTTC; CDR3 protein: CASSSPREGGFYEQYF
V gene: TRBV19; clone size: NA; J gene: TRBJ2-1; D gene: NA; CDR3 DNA: TGTGCCAGTAGTATAGGCGGGTGGAGCAATGAGCAGTTCTTC; CDR3 protein: CASSIGGWSNEQFF
V gene: TRBV5-4; clone size: NA; J gene: TRBJ1-3; D gene: NA; CDR3 DNA: TGTGCCAGCAGCCTCCAGGGCATCTCTGGAAACACCATATATTTT; CDR3 protein: CASSLQGISGNTIYF
V gene: TRBV27; clone size: NA; J gene: TRBJ2-7; D gene: TRBD2; CDR3 DNA: TGTGCCAGCAGTTCCTTAGCGGGAGGGCCGGAGGAGCAGTACTTC; CDR3 protein: CASSSLAGGPEEQYF
V gene: TRBV6-1; clone size: few; J gene: TRBJ2-5; D gene: TRBD2; CDR3 DNA: TGTGCCAGCACCAGGCGGGAGGACTCGGGGACCCAGTACTTC; CDR3 protein: CASTRREDSGTQYF
V gene: TRBV19; clone size: NA; J gene: TRBJ1-2; D gene: TRBD1; CDR3 DNA: TGTGCCAGTAGACTCAGGACAGGGACCTCTCGGGTTGGCTACACCTTC; CDR3 protein: CASRLRTGTSRVGYTF
V gene: TRBV27; clone size: few; J gene: TRBJ2-2; D gene: NA; CDR3 DNA: TGTGCCAGCAGCAGACTCTTGAACACCGGGGAGCTGTTTTTT; CDR3 protein: CASSRLLNTGELFF
V gene: TRBV7-9; clone size: NA; J gene: TRBJ2-3; D gene: TRBD2; CDR3 DNA: TGTGCCGGTACCCCAGCGGGAGGGGATACGCAGTATTTT; CDR3 protein: CAGTPAGGDTQYF
V gene: TRBV6-5; clone size: NA; J gene: TRBJ2-3; D gene: NA; CDR3 DNA: TGTGCCACCGGGAGTACAGATACGCAGTATTTT; CDR3 protein: CATGSTDTQYF
V gene: TRBV7-2; clone size: NA; J gene: TRBJ2-7; D gene: NA; CDR3 DNA: TGTGCCAGCAGCCCAAAGCAGGGGCTCGAGCAGTACTTC; CDR3 protein: CASSPKQGLEQYF
V gene: TRBV7-8; clone size: NA; J gene: TRBJ1-5; D gene: TRBD1; CDR3 DNA: TGTGCCAGCAGCTTAGAAGGGACAGTCAATCAGCCCCAGCATTTT; CDR3 protein: CASSLEGTVNQPQHF
V gene: TRBV7-9; clone size: few; J gene: TRBJ2-7; D gene: NA; CDR3 DNA: TGTGCCAGCAGCTTGTATTCCAGCGGCTCCTACGAGCAGTACTTC; CDR3 protein: CASSLYSSGSYEQYF
V gene: TRBV5-5; clone size: NA; J gene: TRBJ2-7; D gene: TRBD2; CDR3 DNA: TGTGCCAGCGATCGGGGGGCCTACGAGCAGTACTTC; CDR3 protein: CASDRGAYEQYF
V gene: TRBV15; clone size: NA; J gene: TRBJ2-7; D gene: NA; CDR3 DNA: TGTGCCACCAGCGTTTTACCAACCTCCCGGGAGCAGTACTTC; CDR3 protein: CATSVLPTSREQYF
V gene: TRBV6-6; clone size: once; J gene: TRBJ1-3; D gene: TRBD1; CDR3 DNA: TGTGCCAGCAGTTACTCAAGGGGGACAGGGCCCACCATATATTTT; CDR3 protein: CASSYSRGTGPTIYF
V gene: TRBV6-6; clone size: few; J gene: TRBJ1-1; D gene: NA; CDR3 DNA: TGTGCCAGCAGTACTTTGGACGGGGTGAACACTGAAGCTTTCTTT; CDR3 protein: CASSTLDGVNTEAFF
V gene: TRBV6-6; clone size: once; J gene: TRBJ1-1; D gene: NA; CDR3 DNA: TGTGCCAGCAGGACGCAGGGCACTGAAGCTTTCTTT; CDR3 protein: CASRTQGTEAFF
V gene: TRBV7-6; clone size: NA; J gene: TRBJ2-7; D gene: NA; CDR3 DNA: TGTGCCAGCAGCTTAGCGGCAGGGACTGTTAACGAGCAGTACTTC; CDR3 protein: CASSLAAGTVNEQYF
V gene: TRBV2; clone size: NA; J gene: TRBJ2-2; D gene: TRBD2; CDR3 DNA: TGTGCCAGCAGGGGACTAGCGGGAGAATTTCCGAACACCGGGGAGCTGTTTTTT; CDR3 protein: CASRGLAGEFPNTGELFF
V gene: TRBV14; clone size: NA; J gene: TRBJ1-1; D gene: NA; CDR3 DNA: TGTGCCAGCAGCCAAGAAACCACAACGAACACTGAAGCTTTCTTT; CDR3 protein: CASSQETTTNTEAFF